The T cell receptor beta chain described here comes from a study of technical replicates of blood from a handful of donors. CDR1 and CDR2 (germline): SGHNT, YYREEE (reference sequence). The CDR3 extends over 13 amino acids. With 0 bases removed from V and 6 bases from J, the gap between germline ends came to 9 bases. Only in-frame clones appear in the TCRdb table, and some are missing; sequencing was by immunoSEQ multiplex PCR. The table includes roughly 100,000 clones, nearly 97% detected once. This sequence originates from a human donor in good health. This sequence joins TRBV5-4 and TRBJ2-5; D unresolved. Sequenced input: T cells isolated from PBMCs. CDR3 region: CASSLATVKTQYF. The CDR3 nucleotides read TGTGCCAGCAGCTTGGCTACCGTGAAGACCCAGTACTTC.